The 21 T cell receptor beta chains given below trace back to one sample, sequenced in a study of T cell responses to AZD1222 COVID-19 vaccine. Profiled with immunoSEQ multiplex PCR; TCRdb holds only in-frame clones, not every one. The data contain tens of thousands of clones, almost 90% of them singletons. Here the sequenced sample was peripheral blood, taken on day 0 of AZD1222 vaccination. All receptors derive from an adult in good health.

CDR3 in amino acids: CASSQYLGTEAFF. The DNA for the CDR3 is TGTGCCAGCAGCCAATATCTAGGAACTGAAGCTTTCTTT. The chain has TRBV14 and TRBJ1-1; no reliable D call. Trimming shortened V by 2 bases and J by 5 bases, and 9 bases separated the two germline ends. This CDR3 has 13 amino acids. Germline V CDR1 and CDR2: SGHDN, FVKESK.

In DNA, the CDR3 is TGTGCCAGCAGACCAGCGGGGGGGCCTTCCAAAAACATTCAGTACTTC. Protein: CASRPAGGPSKNIQYF. The chain joins TRBV21-1 to TRBJ2-4; the D call in the table, TRBD2, was not verified against the DNA. TRBV21-1 constitutes a pseudogene. The CDR3 has 16 residues.

V is TRBV4-1 and J is TRBJ1-5, with D perhaps matching TRBD1 (6 bases). The CDR3 covers 15 residues. The germline V gene encodes CDR1 MGHRA and CDR2 YSYEKL. Trimming removed 0 bases from V and 8 bases from J, with 14 bases in between. In DNA form, the CDR3 reads TGCGCCAGCAGCCAAGATAGTAGGACAGCTGAGCCCCAGCATTTT. Its protein product is CASSQDSRTAEPQHF.

The J gene is TRBJ1-1, the V gene TRBV15; D gene ambiguous. This CDR3 spans 14 amino acids. The V end lost 0 bases, the J end lost 6 bases, and 11 bases lay between the germline ends. Germline V lookup: CDR1 LNHNV, CDR2 YYDKDF (reference sequence). Here the CDR3 DNA reads TGTGCCACCAGCAGAGATTATGGGCGCTCTGAAGCTTTCTTT. As protein: CATSRDYGRSEAFF.

The chain uses TRBV3-1 (or the pseudogene TRBV3-2) and TRBJ2-3; perhaps TRBD2 as D (7 bases). Germline CDR1 and CDR2: LGHDT and YNNKEL (reference sequence). Between the trimmed V and J ends, which lost 1 base and 2 bases, there was a span of 16 bases. The CDR3 runs 17 residues. The CDR3 region is CASSQGGRGRNTDTQYF. The CDR3 nucleotides read TGTGCCAGCAGCCAAGGGGGGCGGGGGAGGAACACAGATACGCAGTATTTT.

The V gene is TRBV5-1, the J gene TRBJ1-4; 7 nucleotides align to TRBD1. The CDR3 consists of 15 residues. V dropped 3 bases and J dropped 3; count of bases not matched to a gene: 5. Per germline, CDR1 SGHRS and CDR2 YFSETQ. As DNA, the CDR3 is TGCGCCAGCAGCTCAGGGACAGCCCCTAATGAAAAACTGTTTTTT. This sequence encodes CASSSGTAPNEKLFF.

The V and J genes are TRBV6-1 and TRBJ1-6; TRBD1 agrees at 9 bases. The germline CDR1 and CDR2 sequences are MNHNS and SASEGT. Trimming removed 3 bases from V and 9 bases from J; junction bases left unmatched: 6. CDR3 length: 15 residues. The CDR3 DNA sequence: TGTGCCAGCAGTGACCCTGGACAGGGGTTTTCACCCCTCCACTTT. This gives the protein CASSDPGQGFSPLHF.

The CDR3 spells CASSLAQDRENTIYF. For the CDR3, the DNA is TGTGCCAGCAGCTTAGCGCAAGACAGAGAAAACACCATATATTTT. This chain connects TRBV7-2 to TRBJ1-3; D may be TRBD1 (5 bases). V dropped 0 bases and J dropped 6 bases, with 12 bases sitting between them. This CDR3 contains 15 residues. Germline loops: CDR1 SGHTA, CDR2 FQGNSA.

J is TRBJ1-4 and V is TRBV2; D is ambiguous. This CDR3 spans 11 amino acids. Trimming cost V 7 bases and J 8 bases, with 8 bases left between them. Germline V gene lookup returns CDR1 SNHLY and CDR2 FYNNEI. The CDR3 sequence: CASTPGEKLFF. CDR3 nucleotides: TGTGCCAGCACCCCGGGGGAAAAACTGTTTTTT.

The rearrangement links TRBV10-3 to TRBJ1-2; 11 bases are shared with TRBD1. Trimming at V came to 5 bases and at J to 4 bases, leaving 6 bases not matched to a gene. This CDR3 contains 15 residues. The germline V gene has CDR1 ENHRY and CDR2 SYGVKD. CDR3 bases: TGTGCCATCAGTCCGGACAGGGGGCGGGGCTATGGCTACACCTTC. Protein: CAISPDRGRGYGYTF.

The chain combines TRBV5-4 with TRBJ2-3, with D perhaps being TRBD1 or TRBD2 (5 bases each). CDR1 and CDR2 from the germline V gene are SGHNT and YYREEE (reference sequence). V was clipped by 5 bases and J by 0 bases, with 7 bases between them. The CDR3 extends over 13 amino acids. Written as DNA, the CDR3 is TGTGCCAGCAGGGGACCGAGCACAGATACGCAGTATTTT. This encodes CASRGPSTDTQYF. The full variable domain, in which reference TRBV5-4 and TRBJ2-3 provide the parts outside the CDR3, is ETGVTQSPTHLIKTRGQQVTLRCSSQSGHNTVSWYQQALGQGPQFIFQYYREEENGRGNFPPRFSGLQFPNYSSELNVNALELDDSALYLCASRGPSTDTQYFGPGTRLTVL.

This chain uses TRBV14 with TRBJ1-4, with 9 bases matching TRBD1. Looked up from germline, CDR1 is SGHDN and CDR2 is FVKESK. V shed 4 bases and J 7 bases; nucleotides not matched to a gene: 10. CDR3 length equals 16 residues. The CDR3 loop is CASSPNRGPGGEKLFF. For the CDR3, the DNA is TGTGCCAGCAGCCCTAACAGGGGGCCCGGGGGTGAAAAACTGTTTTTT. The complete variable domain, with remaining parts taken from reference TRBV14 and TRBJ1-4, reads EAGVTQFPSHSVIEKGQTVTLRCDPISGHDNLYWYRRVMGKEIKFLLHFVKESKQDESGMPNNRFLAERTGGTYSTLKVQPAELEDSGVYFCASSPNRGPGGEKLFFGSGTQLSVL.

In nucleotides, the CDR3 is TGTGCCAGCAGTCACTTGCAGGGGAGCTCCTACAATGAGCAGTTCTTC. Amino acids: CASSHLQGSSYNEQFF. This sequence joins TRBV6-5 and TRBJ2-1, with D maybe TRBD1 (6 bases). The germline CDR1 and CDR2 sequences are MNHEY and SVGAGI. There are 16 residues in the CDR3. V lost 5 bases, J lost 0 bases, and 14 bases lay in between.

The chain has TRBV7-2 and TRBJ2-3, with 9 bases matching TRBD2. The CDR3 runs 15 residues. Per germline, CDR1 SGHTA and CDR2 FQGNSA. The J segment lost 0 bases and the V segment lost 2 bases, leaving 0 bases of the junction unmatched. The CDR3 protein is CASSLLAGSTDTQYF. The CDR3 region has the DNA TGTGCCAGCAGCTTACTAGCGGGGAGCACAGATACGCAGTATTTT.

V and J are TRBV25-1 and TRBJ1-4; D gene ambiguous. The CDR3 loop spans 15 amino acids. Germline assignment: CDR1 MGHDK and CDR2 SYGVNS. V was trimmed by 3 bases and J by 0 bases, leaving 8 bases between them. The CDR3 DNA reads as TGTGCCAGCAGTGATCGTGTTGCAACTAATGAAAAACTGTTTTTT. This encodes CASSDRVATNEKLFF.

The rearrangement uses TRBV2 and TRBJ2-2; D may be TRBD1 (6 bases). The CDR3 consists of 16 residues. CDR1 and CDR2 from the germline V gene are SNHLY and FYNNEI. The V end was cut by 7 bases, the J end by 3 bases, with 18 bases between. Here the CDR3 reads CASTRLGRGDTGELFF. The CDR3 coding sequence is TGTGCCAGCACTCGGCTCGGCAGGGGAGACACCGGGGAGCTGTTTTTT.

This clone is a singleton in its sample. This CDR3 is CASSQDWGQGFLGTEAFF. For the CDR3, the DNA is TGCGCCAGCAGCCAAGATTGGGGACAGGGGTTCCTTGGCACTGAAGCTTTCTTT. The chain uses TRBV4-3 and TRBJ1-1; 10 bases agree with TRBD1. With 0 bases clipped from V and 4 bases from J, the junction kept 11 bases outside the gene matches. The germline CDR1 and CDR2 sequences are LGHNA and YSLEER. This CDR3 comprises 18 residues.

The rearrangement joins TRBV29-1 to TRBJ2-7, with D possibly matching TRBD1 (5 bases). Germline CDR1 reads SQVTM; CDR2 reads ANQGSEA. This CDR3 contains 14 residues. V was trimmed by 3 bases and J by 2 bases, leaving 14 bases between them. The CDR3: CSVDVRTNTYEQYF. CDR3 coding DNA: TGCAGCGTTGATGTAAGGACAAACACCTACGAGCAGTACTTC.

The J gene is TRBJ2-5, the V gene TRBV27; D may be TRBD2 (6 bases). Germline CDR1 and CDR2: MNHEY and SMNVEV (reference sequence). CDR3 length: 16 amino acids. Trimming removed 5 bases from V and 2 bases from J, with 18 bases in between. CDR3 sequence (DNA): TGTGCCAGCAGTCCACATACGGGGGTGGCACAAGAGACCCAGTACTTC. Amino acid sequence: CASSPHTGVAQETQYF.

The count of this clone is one. Here the CDR3 DNA reads TGCGCCAGCATGGCCGACTCTAACTATGGCTACACCTTC. Amino acid sequence: CASMADSNYGYTF. This sequence joins TRBV5-1 and TRBJ1-2; D gene unclear. This CDR3 contains 13 residues. Germline-derived CDR1 and CDR2 are SGHRS and YFSETQ. Trimming left V 6 bases short and J 0 bases short, with 9 bases between.

This chain connects TRBV21-1 to TRBJ2-3; TRBD2 reflects the table's D call only, with no check against the DNA. TRBV21-1 is a listed pseudogene. The CDR3 length is 21 residues. CDR3 amino acids: CASSKALKAPIAGDSTDTQYF. The CDR3, as DNA: TGTGCCAGCAGCAAAGCTCTGAAAGCTCCTATAGCGGGGGATAGCACAGATACGCAGTATTTT.